This T cell receptor (beta chain) was identified in a study of T cells in Graves' hyperthyroidism and ophthalmopathy. PBMCs were obtained from roughly 10 ml fresh peripheral blood. TCR beta CDR3 regions were amplified from RNA. Using the HTBI primer set, a first-round RT-PCR was run on the TCR CDR3. MiXCR, run by TCRdb on the multiplex PCR reads, gives a single entry per CDR3 protein. This table has approximately 720,000 distinct CDR3 sequences, approximately 18% appearing once. CDR1 and CDR2 from the germline V gene are SGHTA and FQGTGA. Germline trimming cut 5 bases from V and 5 bases from J; bases unmatched to any gene: 20. The CDR3 has 18 residues.

The source material was blood. This clonotype was sampled from a woman aged 50 to 60 with Graves' hyperthyroidism that later progressed to Graves' ophthalmopathy. V is TRBV7-3 and J is TRBJ1-1, with 7 bases identical to TRBD1. The CDR3 nucleotides read TGTGCCAGCAGCCCCCGGACACGGACAGAAGAGGGGGCAACTGAAGCTTTCTTT. Residues: CASSPRTRTEEGATEAFF. The complete variable domain, with remaining parts taken from reference TRBV7-3 and TRBJ1-1, reads GAGVSQTPSNKVTEKGKYVELRCDPISGHTALYWYRQSLGQGPEFLIYFQGTGAADDSGLPNDRFFAVRPEGSVSTLKIQRTERGDSAVYLCASSPRTRTEEGATEAFFGQGTRLTVV.